One TCR beta chain is described in this entry. No antigen is known for it. This sample stems from a study of cytomegalovirus exposure and HLA in healthy donors. 60 Vbeta and 13 Jbeta primers were used in PCR. TCRdb's table, derived via immunoSEQ multiplex PCR, lists solely in-frame clones and lacks some. Among roughly 220,000 clones listed, roughly 80% were seen once. Study results and limitations: Presence/absence analyses took donor sequencing depth as roughly uniform. Trimming of TCR beta V- and J-genes showed a link, identified in a later analysis, to a missense DCLRE1C variant.

The specimen was PBMCs. The receptor was isolated from a man aged 25-45 years in good health and CMV-seronegative.

This CDR3 reads CASSMRDSGNEKLFF. As DNA, the CDR3 is TGTGCCAGTAGTATGAGGGACAGCGGGAATGAAAAACTGTTTTTT. The V and J genes are TRBV19 and TRBJ1-4, with 7 bases identical to TRBD1. Germline V gene sequence: CDR1 LNHDA, CDR2 SQIVND (reference sequence). Trimming at V came to 3 bases and at J to 5 bases, leaving 6 bases not matched to a gene. The CDR3 is 15 residues long.